This T cell receptor (beta chain) was retrieved from a study of T cell responses to AZD1222 COVID-19 vaccine. Points on this clone: The antigen is undetermined.

The CDR3 length is 12 residues. V lost 2 bases to trimming and J lost 4 bases, with 6 bases between them. Per germline, CDR1 GTSNPN and CDR2 SVGIG (reference sequence). Study-level points and caveats: Baseline seropositivity occurred in only a handful of AZD1222 recipients. Vaccine-associated CD4 TCRs ranged over spike, dominating at 160-218 and 743-854. The peak T cell response came first, and repertoires were sampled only after it.

TCRdb keeps only in-frame clones here, not all; method: immunoSEQ multiplex PCR. The table lists 110,000 to 150,000 clones, roughly 91% of them singletons, with roughly 2% in the top ten. The V call is TRBV30, the J call TRBJ1-3; D gene ambiguous. The sample here was peripheral blood, taken 28 days after the second AZD1222 dose. The TCR comes from an adult who received the AZD1222 COVID-19 vaccine. The CDR3 loop is CAWSSRGNTIYF. In nucleotides, the CDR3 is TGTGCCTGGAGTAGTAGGGGAAACACCATATATTTT. Full variable domain (missing parts from reference TRBV30 and TRBJ1-3): SQTIHQWPATLVQPVGSPLSLECTVEGTSNPNLYWYRQAAGRGLQLLFYSVGIGQISSEVPQNLSASRPQDRQFILSSKKLLLSDSGFYLCAWSSRGNTIYFGEGSWLTVV.